This TCR beta chain is from a study of blood T cell repertoires in COVID-19. Per the original data handling: From reference gene primer amplification, estimates of nucleated cell counts were derived. Libraries were prepared by immunoSEQ multiplex PCR; TCRdb keeps only in-frame clonotypes and omits some of them. V and J calls and clone size follow that table, whereas D and trimming were derived from the DNA. The sample lists some 130,000 clones, around 73% occurring once. This clonotype originated in a man in his 60s who had recovered from COVID-19. The sample consisted of peripheral blood.

As DNA, the CDR3 is TGTGCCAGCAGCCGCAGGGGGACTAGCGGGAGGGGACCCAACAATGAGCAGTTCTTC. Protein: CASSRRGTSGRGPNNEQFF. The chain carries TRBV6-2 or TRBV6-3 and TRBJ2-1; 16 bases agree with TRBD2. Looked up from germline, CDR1 is MNHEY and CDR2 is SVGEGT. The CDR3 contains 19 residues. V lost 6 bases, J lost 5 bases, and 13 bases stayed unmatched.